This T cell receptor beta chain was retrieved from a study of blood T cells in healthy people across ages. Study-wide context: About one barcoded beta molecule was captured per two T cells (by template switching).

This CDR3 comprises 13 residues. With 7 bases removed from V and 2 bases from J, the gap between germline ends came to 8 bases. The use of a sample-barcoded 5' primer and a J-beta primer mix characterized a second PCR of roughly 7 to 11 cycles. MiXCR, applied by TCRdb to the 5' RACE reads, yields one record per CDR3 protein. The repertoire holds roughly 1.5 million distinct CDR3 sequences, with 40% to 45% as singletons. Study-wide points: Significant beta diversity loss was already apparent by age about 42, declining roughly linearly. In long-lived donors, naive CD4+ cell counts and diversity exceeded those of aged donors.

This clonotype was seen a handful of times. The antigen is not known. The rearrangement uses TRBV12-3 or TRBV12-4 and TRBJ2-2, with no clear D. The sequence derives from a woman aged 18-30 years in good health. The sample consisted of blood. CDR3 loop: CASTSRNTGELFF. The CDR3 coding sequence is TGTGCCAGCACCTCACGAAACACCGGGGAGCTGTTTTTT.